The 21 T cell receptor beta chains given below trace back to one sample, sequenced in a study of Graves' ophthalmopathy and Graves' hyperthyroidism (dated by TCRdb to 2016 to 2019). This sample was sequenced with an Illumina HiSeq 2000. For repertoire sequencing, TCR beta CDR3 regions were amplified from RNA transcripts. The first round was an RT-PCR using HTBI primers with the Qiagen OneStep RT-PCR kit, and this first round was followed by a second-round multiplex PCR, then size selection and purification. TCRdb trimmed public reads at Q25 via fastp, called clones via MiXCR and kept in-frame beta chains. Records with the same CDR3 protein are collapsed into one entry carrying the most frequent genes and DNA. The sample data list some 25,000 distinct CDR3 sequences, and around 50% of these were observed just once. The leading ten clones occupy 6.5% of the sample. The specimen sequenced was peripheral blood. The receptors were sampled from an adult woman with stable Graves' hyperthyroidism.

This clonotype was seen repeatedly, ten times or more. The rearrangement links TRBV2 to TRBJ1-1, with TRBD1 as a possible D gene (6 bases). V was pared by 3 bases and J by 1 base, with 6 bases between. The CDR3 covers 13 residues. CDR1 is SNHLY and CDR2 is FYNNEI in the germline V gene. This chain's CDR3 is CASSDRGNTEAFF. Here the CDR3 DNA reads TGTGCCAGCAGTGACAGGGGGAACACTGAAGCTTTCTTT.

This clonotype was counted ten times or more. The chain combines TRBV5-1 with TRBJ2-5, with D hard to call. V lost 0 bases, J lost 4 bases, and 13 bases lay in between. The CDR3 covers 15 residues. Germline CDR1 and CDR2: SGHRS and YFSETQ. The CDR3 DNA reads TGCGCCAGCAGCTTGGCGGGTTACTTAGGAGAGACCCAGTACTTC. Protein product: CASSLAGYLGETQYF.

A word on this clonotype: The junction and the germline gene differ at one end; a read error may be behind it. The CDR3 DNA is TGTGCCATCAGTTACGGGACGTTCTACGAGCAGTACTTC. It translates to CAISYGTFYEQYF. This chain uses TRBV6-2 or TRBV6-3 with TRBJ2-7; D is possibly TRBD1 or TRBD2 (5 bases each). This CDR3 region has 13 residues. CDR1 is MNHEY, CDR2 SVGEGT, per germline.

The rearrangement joins TRBV29-1 to TRBJ2-1, with D tentatively TRBD2 (5 bases). Germline lookup yields CDR1 SQVTM and CDR2 ANQGSEA. CDR3 length equals 13 residues. Deletions cut 5 bases from V and 8 bases from J, with 16 bases between. Written as DNA, the CDR3 is TGCAGCGTTAAGCGGATTCTCTCCTATGAGCAGTTCTTC. It encodes CSVKRILSYEQFF.

By share of the sample, this clonotype is medium-sized. The rearrangement links TRBV5-1 to TRBJ2-1; maybe TRBD1 (6 bases). Trimming stripped 4 bases from V and 4 bases from J, with 9 bases between. This CDR3 is built from 13 residues. Germline-derived CDR1 and CDR2 are SGHRS and YFSETQ. In DNA form, the CDR3 reads TGCGCCAGCAGCAAGGACAGTTACAATGAGCAGTTCTTC. Translated: CASSKDSYNEQFF.

By its share, this clonotype is medium-sized (0.01 to 0.1%). This chain uses TRBV6-5 with TRBJ1-6; D not resolved. CDR1 MNHEY and CDR2 SVGAGI come from the germline V gene. V was clipped by 3 bases and J by 5 bases, with 8 bases between them. The CDR3 has 14 amino acids. The chain's CDR3 is CASSYDKNNSPLHF. The CDR3 DNA follows: TGTGCCAGCAGTTATGACAAGAATAATTCACCCCTCCACTTT.

This clonotype was counted ten times or more. The chain uses TRBV6-5 and TRBJ2-1, with D possibly TRBD1 on 6 matching bases. The CDR3 extends over 13 amino acids. Between the trimmed V and J ends, which lost 0 bases and 7 bases, there was a span of 7 bases. Germline V CDR1 and CDR2: MNHEY, SVGAGI. In nucleotides, the CDR3 is TGTGCCAGCAGTTACTCGACAGGAAATGAGCAGTTCTTC. It codes for CASSYSTGNEQFF.

This clonotype was picked up a small number of times. The V call is TRBV6-4, the J call TRBJ2-5; no clear D gene. CDR3 length: 8 residues. V was trimmed by 10 bases and J by 4 bases, leaving 1 base between them. CDR1 is MRHNA and CDR2 is SNTAGT in the germline V gene. As DNA, the CDR3 is TGTGCCACAGAGACCCAGTACTTC. Its protein is CATETQYF.

In DNA form, the CDR3 reads TGCGCCAGCAGACGGACAGGATCCTACGAGCAGTACTTC. It codes for CASRRTGSYEQYF. The V and J genes are TRBV5-1 and TRBJ2-7, with 7 bases aligning to TRBD1. There are 13 residues in the CDR3. V trimming: 5 bases; J trimming: 1 base; junction bases outside the gene matches: 3. Germline CDR1 and CDR2: SGHRS and YFSETQ.

Worth noting for this clonotype: An end of the junction does not agree with germline; a read error may underlie this. This chain uses TRBV5-1 with TRBJ2-3; tentatively, D is TRBD1 (6 bases). The length of the CDR3 is 15 residues. CDR1 and CDR2 from the germline V gene are SGHRS and YFSETQ. The CDR3 coding sequence is TGCGCCAGCAACTTGGCGGACAGTAGCACAGATACGCAGTATTTT. Translating it yields CASNLADSSTDTQYF.

Turning to this clonotype: A read error may produce the germline difference seen at one junction end. V gene TRBV10-3 combines with J gene TRBJ1-2; no firm D call. Germline CDR1 ENHRY, CDR2 SYGVKD. This CDR3 contains 15 residues. Here the CDR3 reads CAISETPVDQYGHTF. The CDR3 bases are TGTGCCATCAGTGAGACGCCAGTAGACCAGTATGGCCACACCTTC.

In its sample, this clonotype was seen many times. J is TRBJ2-5 and V is TRBV4-1; possibly TRBD1 for D (6 bases). V gave up 4 bases and J gave up 1 base, with 13 bases separating them. Per the germline V gene, CDR1 is MGHRA and CDR2 is YSYEKL. The CDR3 runs 15 residues. In nucleotides, the CDR3 is TGCGCCAGCAGCCCCCGGGACACAGGCCAAGAGACCCAGTACTTC. Translated: CASSPRDTGQETQYF.

The rearrangement links TRBV29-1 to TRBJ1-1, with D perhaps TRBD1 (6 bases). This CDR3 has 15 residues. Germline CDR1 is SQVTM and CDR2 is ANQGSEA. V was cut by 0 bases and J by 4 bases, with 15 bases left in between. The CDR3 region has the DNA TGCAGCGTTGAAGATCCCGAACAGGGAATCACTGAAGCTTTCTTT. This gives the protein CSVEDPEQGITEAFF.

A remark on this clonotype: The germline gene is not matched at one end of the junction; a read error may be the cause. The V gene is TRBV12-3 or TRBV12-4, the J gene TRBJ2-3, with a weak D call TRBD1 (5 bases). The J call could be wrong; TRBJ1-5 is a better fit for the DNA end. The CDR3 sequence is 17 residues long. The CDR3 DNA sequence: TGTGCCGGCAGTTTAGGGGCTAGCGGGATTAGCACAGATACGCAGCATTTT. Amino acids: CAGSLGASGISTDTQHF.

The rearrangement uses TRBV5-1 and TRBJ2-7, with 7 nucleotides matching TRBD2. Germline V lookup: CDR1 SGHRS, CDR2 YFSETQ. This CDR3 has 14 amino acids. J gave up 4 bases and V 3 bases, and 7 bases lay outside the gene matches. This CDR3 reads CASSSKTSWYEQYF. The CDR3 DNA reads as TGCGCCAGCAGCTCCAAGACTAGCTGGTACGAGCAGTACTTC.

The chain is built from TRBV7-9 and TRBJ2-6; 11 bases map to TRBD1. With V trimmed by 3 bases and J by 3 bases, 7 bases remained unmatched. Per the germline V gene, CDR1 is SEHNR and CDR2 is FQNEAQ (reference sequence). The CDR3 has 18 residues. CDR3 region: CASSFRDRGFSGANVLTF. In nucleotides, the CDR3 is TGTGCCAGCAGCTTCCGGGACAGGGGGTTTAGTGGGGCCAACGTCCTGACTTTC.

By its share, this clonotype is medium-sized. This sequence joins TRBV7-2 and TRBJ2-1, with TRBD2 identical over 8 bases. The CDR3 is 16 amino acids. The J segment lost 6 bases and the V segment lost 5 bases, leaving 12 bases of the junction unmatched. Germline V gene lookup returns CDR1 SGHTA and CDR2 FQGNSA. CDR3 loop: CASSTGRGLVGNEQFF. The CDR3 DNA reads TGTGCCAGCAGCACGGGCCGGGGACTAGTAGGCAATGAGCAGTTCTTC.

The sample holds many counts of this clonotype. The chain has TRBV6-1 and TRBJ2-1, with 11 bases identical to TRBD1. The V gene end was trimmed by 7 bases and the J gene end by 9 bases; junction bases not matched to a gene: 14. Germline V gene data show CDR1 as MNHNS and CDR2 as SASEGT. The CDR3 extends over 16 amino acids. The CDR3 is CASTSWGGTGGCEQFF. DNA for the CDR3: TGTGCCAGCACCTCCTGGGGAGGGACAGGGGGTTGTGAGCAGTTCTTC.

The J gene is TRBJ1-5, the V gene TRBV19; D perhaps matches TRBD1 (5 bases). Germline V lookup: CDR1 LNHDA, CDR2 SQIVND (reference sequence). V gave up 6 bases and J gave up 8 bases, with 35 bases separating them. The CDR3 runs 20 residues. The CDR3 DNA follows: TGTGCCAGTAGACTCATCATTAGGGACGGGACGGGAGGGAGTGATGAGCCCCAGCATTTT. Encoded protein: CASRLIIRDGTGGSDEPQHF.

This clonotype is categorized as medium-sized (0.01 to 0.1%). CDR3 protein: CSVDGGRLAGGSTDTQYF. The CDR3 nucleotides are TGCAGCGTTGATGGAGGGCGCCTAGCGGGAGGGAGCACAGATACGCAGTATTTT. The genes are TRBV29-1 and TRBJ2-3; 12 positions agree with TRBD2. V lost 3 bases and J lost 0; bases outside the gene matches: 10. Germline CDR1 SQVTM, CDR2 ANQGSEA. The CDR3 runs to 18 residues.

By frequency in the sample, this clonotype is medium-sized. J is TRBJ1-5 and V is TRBV5-8; tentatively, D is TRBD1 (6 bases). V shed 5 bases and J shed 0 bases, with 9 bases lying between them. The germline gives CDR1 SGHTS, CDR2 YDEGEE. The length of the CDR3 is 14 residues. CDR3 DNA sequence: TGTGCCAGCAGGACAGGAAATAGCAATCAGCCCCAGCATTTT. Residues: CASRTGNSNQPQHF.